What follows is one T cell receptor beta chain and its context. The target antigen is unknown. Germline V gene sequence: CDR1 MNHEY, CDR2 SVGEGT. The V and J ends lost 0 bases and 4 bases respectively, with 9 bases between them. The CDR3 runs to 14 residues. Treatment defined: some 20 received Ad26.COV2.S at low or high dose, single or two shots; 5 received placebo; per-sample allocation not given. Specimen acquisition occurred on day 63 following the initial vaccine or placebo injection. Boston hosted the donor, who was an adult aged 18-55 years. This entry is derived from a study of Ad26.COV2.S vaccination and SARS-CoV-2 variants. Background on the study: Participants got Ad26.COV2.S intramuscularly, once or twice 56 days apart.

Study-level points and caveats: Vaccine recipients surpassed placebo recipients in spike-specific TCR breadth.

The data were produced by immunoSEQ multiplex PCR, yet TCRdb's version contains in-frame clones alone and is incomplete. The sample records roughly 240,000 clones, approximately 88% being singletons. This clonotype originated in a person aged 18-60 years who received the Ad26.COV2.S COVID-19 vaccine or a placebo. The source was peripheral blood, collected in a trial of Ad26.COV2.S vaccine versus placebo. The V gene is TRBV6-2 or TRBV6-3, the J gene TRBJ1-2; no firm D call. The DNA of the CDR3 is TGTGCCAGCAGTTACTCGTCGGGGTTCTATGGCTACACCTTC. Its protein product is CASSYSSGFYGYTF.